The 21 T cell receptor beta chains below all came from one sample that was sequenced in a study of T cell repertoires in cytomegalovirus infection. MiXCR, run by TCRdb on the reads, gives a single entry per CDR3 protein. The sample has 250,000 to 300,000 distinct CDR3 sequences, roughly an eighth seen once. Sequencing used PBMCs. The origin of the receptors is a human donor in good health (CMV status not recorded). Some clones in this sample may be carry-over from other donors' samples.

This clonotype turned up a few times. The chain couples TRBV5-6 to TRBJ2-1, with a tentative D call TRBD2 (5 bases). Germline CDR1 SGHDT, CDR2 YYEEEE. Trimming took 4 bases from V and 8 from J, leaving 31 bases between them. The CDR3 length is 19 residues. CDR3 residues: CASSQTPLLQRPLRDEQFF. The CDR3 DNA reads as TGTGCCAGCAGCCAAACCCCCTTGCTACAGCGTCCTCTGAGGGATGAGCAGTTCTTC.

V gene TRBV29-1 combines with J gene TRBJ1-2; D is perhaps TRBD1 (5 bases). Germline values: CDR1 SQVTM, CDR2 ANQGSEA. The CDR3 sequence is 13 residues long. V dropped 0 bases and J dropped 9 bases, with 14 bases sitting between them. The CDR3 region is CSVEESGPRSYTF. DNA for the CDR3: TGCAGCGTTGAAGAGTCAGGGCCTCGGAGCTACACCTTC.

The table lists this clonotype with many counts. The genes are TRBV7-2 and TRBJ1-2; 10 nucleotides line up with TRBD1. Germline CDR1 SGHTA, CDR2 FQGNSA. V lost 5 bases and J lost 5; bases outside the gene matches: 5. This CDR3 has 14 amino acids. The chain's CDR3 is CASSPGTGEYGYTF. CDR3 nucleotide sequence: TGTGCCAGCAGCCCCGGGACAGGGGAGTATGGCTACACCTTC.

The chain joins TRBV5-4 to TRBJ1-4; D perhaps matches TRBD1 (5 bases). The CDR3 contains 14 residues. The germline V gene encodes CDR1 SGHNT and CDR2 YYREEE (reference sequence). V lost 0 bases and J lost 7, with 10 bases in between. CDR3 in amino acids: CASSLVGDGEKLFF. CDR3 bases: TGTGCCAGCAGCTTGGTCGGGGACGGTGAAAAACTGTTTTTT.

This clonotype was detected only once. The chain is built from TRBV3-1 and TRBJ1-1, with D maybe TRBD1 (5 bases). CDR3 length equals 12 residues. V lost 4 bases and J lost 10, with 13 bases in between. The germline CDR1 and CDR2 sequences are LGHDT and YNNKEL (reference sequence). The CDR3 DNA follows: TGTGCCAGCAGCCCCCGTGCCGGGGGAGCTTTCTTT. It is translated as CASSPRAGGAFF.

There are many counts of this clonotype. This sequence joins TRBV7-6 and TRBJ2-3, with 8 bases fitting TRBD2. CDR1 is SGHVS and CDR2 is FNYEAQ in the germline V gene. Unmatched junction bases numbered 8, after V lost 1 base and J lost 5 bases. This CDR3 spans 16 amino acids. The CDR3 region is CASSLGPGGLGDTQYF. DNA of the CDR3: TGTGCCAGCAGCTTAGGCCCGGGAGGGCTGGGAGATACGCAGTATTTT.

This clonotype turned up a few times. The chain carries TRBV7-2 and TRBJ2-1; D remains ambiguous. This CDR3 comprises 13 residues. Deletions cut 6 bases from V and 3 bases from J, with 9 bases between. Germline V gene lookup returns CDR1 SGHTA and CDR2 FQGNSA. The CDR3 DNA follows: TGTGCCAGCAGGGCAGGCGTCTACAATGAGCAGTTCTTC. This gives the protein CASRAGVYNEQFF.

This clonotype was counted only a few times. This rearrangement joins TRBV6-2 or TRBV6-3 to TRBJ2-5, with D possibly matching TRBD2 (6 bases). Germline assignment: CDR1 MNHEY and CDR2 SVGEGT. This CDR3 is 16 amino acids long. Trimming took off 2 bases at V and 5 bases at J, with 18 bases between the two ends. This CDR3 reads CASSYGRTTDGETQYF. The CDR3 coding sequence is TGTGCCAGCAGTTACGGGAGGACGACAGATGGGGAGACCCAGTACTTC.

This clonotype has at least ten counts. The rearrangement joins TRBV7-9 to TRBJ2-1; 10 nucleotides align to TRBD2. This CDR3 contains 13 residues. Looked up from germline, CDR1 is SEHNR and CDR2 is FQNEAQ (reference sequence). V dropped 5 bases and J dropped 13; count of bases not matched to a gene: 8. The CDR3 coding sequence is TGTGCCAGCAGCCATAGGACTAGCGGCCTTCAGTTCTTC. Its translation is CASSHRTSGLQFF. The entire variable domain, with the rest obtained from reference TRBV7-9 and TRBJ2-1, is as follows: DTGVSQNPRHKITKRGQNVTFRCDPISEHNRLYWYRQTLGQGPEFLTYFQNEAQLEKSRLLSDRFSAERPKGSFSTLEIQRTEQGDSAMYLCASSHRTSGLQFFGPGTRLTVL.

J is TRBJ2-7 and V is TRBV7-2; 8 nucleotides agree with TRBD2. Germline V gene data show CDR1 as SGHTA and CDR2 as FQGNSA. CDR3 length equals 16 residues. J was trimmed by 2 bases and V by 2 bases; bases with no gene match: 8. This CDR3 reads CASSLFGSGRTYEQYF. CDR3 nucleotides: TGTGCCAGCAGCTTATTCGGAAGCGGGAGAACCTACGAGCAGTACTTC.

This clonotype was recorded at least ten times. V gene TRBV12-3 or TRBV12-4 combines with J gene TRBJ2-1; 13 positions match TRBD2. With V trimmed by 5 bases and J by 4 bases, 14 bases remained unmatched. The CDR3 extends over 19 amino acids. DNA of the CDR3: TGTGCCAGCAGTCCAACACCGCCGGGACTAGCGGGGCAATACAATGAGCAGTTCTTC. Its translation is CASSPTPPGLAGQYNEQFF.

This chain connects TRBV6-2 or TRBV6-3 to TRBJ2-7, with D possibly TRBD2 on 6 matching bases. Looked up from germline, CDR1 is MNHEY and CDR2 is SVGEGT. There are 11 residues in the CDR3. Deletions cut 8 bases from V and 4 bases from J, with 9 bases between. The CDR3 spells CASLAGYEQYF. CDR3 nucleotide sequence: TGTGCCAGCCTCGCGGGATACGAGCAGTACTTC.

V usage is TRBV20-1 and J usage is TRBJ2-3, with D possibly TRBD2 on 6 matching bases. Germline V CDR1 and CDR2: DFQATT, SNEGSKA (reference sequence). V lost 0 bases and J lost 3, with 10 bases in between. The CDR3 has 14 amino acids. DNA of the CDR3: TGCAGTGCTAGAGATTCTCGGGAGACAGATACGCAGTATTTT. Protein: CSARDSRETDTQYF.

This clonotype was seen only a few times. The rearrangement joins TRBV10-3 to TRBJ2-7, with unresolved D. The CDR3 runs to 12 residues. Trimming pared 6 bases from V and 13 bases from J, leaving 19 bases between. CDR1 and CDR2 from the germline V gene are ENHRY and SYGVKD. The CDR3 reads CAISPEPSYQYF. The CDR3 DNA reads TGTGCCATCAGCCCAGAACCATCCTACCAATACTTC.

This clonotype came up many times. The DNA is omitted, as the CDR3 cannot be located on it reliably, and the CDR3 follows TCRdb's listing. The chain couples TRBV6-2 or TRBV6-3 to TRBJ2-2; TRBD2 is taken as the D call from the table, unchecked against the DNA. The CDR3 is 16 residues long, counting both termini. Per the germline V gene, CDR1 is MNHEY and CDR2 is SVGEGT. The CDR3 here is CASLTRTSGTPGSCFF.

V is TRBV20-1 and J is TRBJ1-2, with 7 bases aligning to TRBD1. Trimming at V came to 4 bases and at J to 4 bases, leaving 3 bases not matched to a gene. Germline CDR1 DFQATT, CDR2 SNEGSKA (reference sequence). CDR3 length: 12 residues. In nucleotides, the CDR3 is TGCAGTGCTACGGGACAGTCCTATGGCTACACCTTC. This codes for CSATGQSYGYTF.

This clonotype has just a few counts. The rearrangement uses TRBV2 and TRBJ1-2, with D hard to call. Trimming took off 5 bases at V and 3 bases at J, with 13 bases between the two ends. The germline gives CDR1 SNHLY, CDR2 FYNNEI. The CDR3 extends over 14 amino acids. The CDR3 DNA reads as TGTGCCAGCAGTCGTCTTCGGAGCCACTATGGCTACACCTTC. Its translation: CASSRLRSHYGYTF.

The sample holds a few counts of this clonotype. This chain connects TRBV5-1 to TRBJ1-4; D is possibly TRBD1 (6 bases). V was shortened by 2 bases and J by 4 bases, with 24 bases between the two germline ends. Germline CDR1 is SGHRS and CDR2 is YFSETQ. The CDR3 loop spans 19 amino acids. The CDR3 loop is CASSFKPGQAGLRNEKLFF. The CDR3 DNA is TGCGCCAGCAGCTTTAAACCGGGACAAGCCGGACTTCGTAATGAAAAACTGTTTTTT.

This clonotype has at least ten counts. The genes are TRBV7-6 and TRBJ1-5; D gene ambiguous. V shed 0 bases and J shed 6 bases, with 12 bases lying between them. Germline loops: CDR1 SGHVS, CDR2 FNYEAQ. There are 15 residues in the CDR3. CDR3 amino acids: CASSLAGGVGQPQHF. The CDR3 nucleotides read TGTGCCAGCAGCTTAGCAGGTGGGGTTGGTCAGCCCCAGCATTTT.

This clonotype was found many times. J is TRBJ2-2 and V is TRBV4-3, with D uncertain. The V gene's germline CDR1 is LGHNA and CDR2 YSLEER. CDR3 length: 12 amino acids. Trimming pared 1 base from V and 6 bases from J, leaving 3 bases between. The CDR3 nucleotides read TGCGCCAGCAGCCAAGTGCCCGGGGAGCTGTTTTTT. Protein product: CASSQVPGELFF.

This clonotype was detected many times. The J gene is TRBJ2-1, the V gene TRBV7-2; 10 nucleotides agree with TRBD2. The CDR3 consists of 16 residues. Germline CDR1 SGHTA, CDR2 FQGNSA. The J segment lost 7 bases and the V segment lost 5 bases, leaving 11 bases of the junction unmatched. CDR3 DNA: TGTGCCAGCAGCCGCCCGCTAGCGGGAGAGGGGAATGAGCAGTTCTTC. It is translated as CASSRPLAGEGNEQFF.